These T cell receptor beta chains were read from a single sample in a study of molecular identifiers for immune sequencing clone quantification. TCRdb reprocessed the PCR reads with MiXCR, giving one entry per CDR3 protein. The table has approximately 63,000 distinct CDR3 sequences, under 20% seen once; the top ten hold about 1.5%. Sequencing input: naive CD8+ T cells from blood, with Jurkat cell RNA spiked in. The receptors here all came from a human donor in good health. Some libraries in this study had Jurkat cell RNA spiked in. Both conserved end residues are part of each CDR3.

v_call,j_call,cdr3_aa
TRBV19,TRBJ2-1,CASSIDLYNEQFF
TRBV27,TRBJ2-7,CASSLTGTFHEQYF
TRBV7-9,TRBJ2-1,CASSFVTSGINEQFF
TRBV24-1,TRBJ2-2,CATSSTGLGELFF
TRBV29-1,TRBJ1-3,CSVDPLAAGNTIYF
TRBV7-8,TRBJ1-5,CASSLLETGPSSIHYSNQPQHF
TRBV27,TRBJ1-1,CASSPPSGSGEAFF
TRBV11-2,TRBJ2-5,CASSPGVGLETQYF
TRBV15,TRBJ1-5,CATSGGQLLQPQHF
TRBV15,TRBJ2-1,CATSVAGPGDEQFF
TRBV5-4,TRBJ1-2,CASSFGTGNGYTF
TRBV7-9,TRBJ2-1,CASSLAGDSSYNEQFF
TRBV2,TRBJ2-5,CASSETTYQETQYF
TRBV4-1,TRBJ2-7,CASSNRQGNYEQYF
TRBV30,TRBJ2-7,CAWTRGSSTYEQYF
TRBV7-9,TRBJ1-1,CASSWGTQGGTEAFF
TRBV20-1,TRBJ2-1,CSARSNPLGYEQFF
TRBV24-1,TRBJ1-5,CATSEAPGTKPQHF
TRBV18,TRBJ2-6,CASHGSGANVLTF
TRBV10-3,TRBJ2-1,CAISEKGQGSYNEQFF
TRBV6-6,TRBJ1-1,CASIRDRGNTEAFF
TRBV4-2,TRBJ2-1,CASSQESATSGYNEQFF
TRBV4-1,TRBJ1-5,CASSQDQALLTQPQHF
TRBV27,TRBJ1-1,CASSGGSQYYNTEAFF
TRBV28,TRBJ2-3,CTSSPAGAFLAADTQYF
TRBV7-6,TRBJ1-5,CASSRGGFNQPQHF
TRBV19,TRBJ2-2,CASSMLGTDDTGELVF
TRBV7-8,TRBJ2-1,CASSLDQYLGNEQFF